This note documents a single TCR beta chain sequence. Its antigen is undetermined. By flow cytometry, patients selected for sequencing had shown an expansion of CD8+CD57+ cells. Investigators profiled TCR beta VDJ and CDR3 from genomic DNA template. TCRdb passed the reads through MiXCR, listing each CDR3 protein once. Of 150,000 or so distinct CDR3 sequences listed, 52% are singletons. This specimen belongs to a study of CD8+CD57+ T cells in acquired aplastic anemia. At the level of the study: On average, sorted CD4+ and CD8+ cells gave 3.2 ug of DNA. Study findings and constraints: Researchers reported that CD8+ Simpson's diversity was not significantly different in patients versus controls. Common to patients and controls were roughly 30 CD8+ CDR3 sequences.

The CDR3 is 16 residues long. The junction had 8 bases not matched to a gene; V was cut back by 9 bases and J by 4 bases. From germline, CDR1 is MNHNS and CDR2 SASEGT. Specimen: sorted CD4+, CD8+, or CD8+CD57+ T cells (not recorded which) from PBMCs. V usage is TRBV6-1 and J usage is TRBJ2-3; 15 positions match TRBD2. The sequence was obtained from a human donor with aplastic anemia. The CDR3 region is CASVPGLAGGADTQYF. CDR3 nucleotide sequence: TGTGCCAGTGTCCCGGGACTAGCGGGGGGTGCAGATACGCAGTATTTT.